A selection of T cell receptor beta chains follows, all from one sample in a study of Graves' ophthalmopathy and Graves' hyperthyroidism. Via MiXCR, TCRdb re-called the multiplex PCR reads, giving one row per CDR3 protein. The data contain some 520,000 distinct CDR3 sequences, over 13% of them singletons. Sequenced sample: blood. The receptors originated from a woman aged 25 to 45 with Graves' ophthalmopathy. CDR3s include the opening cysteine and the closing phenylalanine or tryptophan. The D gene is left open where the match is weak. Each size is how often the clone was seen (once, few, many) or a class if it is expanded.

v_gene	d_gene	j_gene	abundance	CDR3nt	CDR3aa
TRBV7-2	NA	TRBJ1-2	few	TGTGCCAGCGGGTTGGGGGGCGGAGGCTACACCTTC	CASGLGGGGYTF
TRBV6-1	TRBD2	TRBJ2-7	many	TGTGCCAGCAGTGGGGGTCGACTAGCGGGAAGCCACGAGCAGTACTTC	CASSGGRLAGSHEQYF
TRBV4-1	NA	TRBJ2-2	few	TGCGCCAGCAGCCAAGGAGGCAATACGAACACTGGGGAGCTGTTTTTT	CASSQGGNTNTGELFF
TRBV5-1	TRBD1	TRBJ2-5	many	TGCGCCAGCAGCTATCGACAGGGGGCCGTGACCCAGTACTTC	CASSYRQGAVTQYF
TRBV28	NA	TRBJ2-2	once	TGTGCCAGCAGTTCCACCCCAGGCTCCGGGGCAAACACCGGGGAGCTGTTTTTT	CASSSTPGSGANTGELFF
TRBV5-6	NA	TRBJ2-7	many	TGTGCCAGCAGCTTGAGAACGGGAGTAACCTACGAGCAGTACTTC	CASSLRTGVTYEQYF
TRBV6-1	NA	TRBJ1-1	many	TGTGCCAGCAGTAGGGGGGCGCCCCCCCTGAACACTGAAGCTTTCTTT	CASSRGAPPLNTEAFF
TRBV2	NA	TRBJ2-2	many	TGTGCCAGCAGTGAAACACGACAGGGGAGGGATACCGGGGAGCTGTTTTTT	CASSETRQGRDTGELFF
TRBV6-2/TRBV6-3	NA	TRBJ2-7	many	TGTGCCAGCGCCTGGGCTTCTGGGGAGCAGTACTTC	CASAWASGEQYF
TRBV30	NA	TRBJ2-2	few	TGTGCCTGGAGTCCTCTGATGGTGGGGGCCGGGGAGCTGTGTTTT	CAWSPLMVGAGELCF
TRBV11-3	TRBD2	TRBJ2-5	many	TGTGCCAGCAGCCCCGGGACTAGCGGGACGCGGGAGACCCAGTACTTC	CASSPGTSGTRETQYF